The source of this T cell receptor (beta chain) is a study of T cells after yellow fever vaccination. Each CDR3 protein is one row after TCRdb ran MiXCR on the 5' RACE reads. The table shows about 340,000 distinct CDR3 sequences, with about 9.5% occurring only once. Germline CDR1 is MNHEY and CDR2 is SVGEGT. The CDR3 runs to 16 residues. The J segment lost 7 bases and the V segment lost 5 bases, leaving 16 bases of the junction unmatched. The material was PBMCs, obtained on the day of the first yellow fever vaccination. The rearrangement joins TRBV6-2 or TRBV6-3 to TRBJ2-7, with 8 bases that match TRBD1. This receptor was taken from a man between 18 and 35 years old who received the YFV17D yellow fever vaccine. For the CDR3, the DNA is TGTGCCAGCAGTCCCGGCCTGGTTGACAGGGGCTTGGAGCAGTACTTC. Protein product: CASSPGLVDRGLEQYF.